Detailed here is one TCR beta chain. Antigen specificity is unknown. MiXCR, applied by TCRdb to the 5' RACE reads, yields one record per CDR3 protein. Here the sample spans around 610,000 distinct CDR3 sequences, roughly 13% being singletons. These data originate in a study of T cells after yellow fever vaccination. Trimming at V came to 0 bases and at J to 4 bases, leaving 5 bases not matched to a gene. The germline gives CDR1 SGHRS, CDR2 YFSETQ. The CDR3 has 16 residues. Study observations and caveats: Post-booster repertoires again held most primary-vaccination clones (roughly 96% CD4, roughly 90% CD8). Weaker in magnitude, the secondary response showed a faster peak on day 5 versus 15.

The receptor was derived from a man aged 25 to 40 who received the YFV17D yellow fever vaccine. The sample here was PBMCs, taken on the day of the yellow fever booster vaccination. V and J are TRBV5-1 and TRBJ2-3; 10 positions agree with TRBD2. Written as DNA, the CDR3 is TGCGCCAGCAGCTTGGGGTTAGCGGGGGGAGCAGATACGCAGTATTTT. It encodes CASSLGLAGGADTQYF.